The clone carrying this T cell receptor (beta chain) was seen a handful of times. The source of the sample is a study of blood T cells in healthy people across ages. Extracted total RNA amounted to at least 5.5 micrograms for each sample. For the second PCR, which ran for 7 to 11 cycles, a sample-barcoded 5' primer and a J-beta primer mix were used. Using its own MiXCR run on the 5' RACE reads, TCRdb lists one record per CDR3 protein. The sample lists around 1,000,000 distinct CDR3 sequences, around two fifths occurring once. The clonotype comes from a man between 18 and 35 years old in good health. The material sequenced was blood.

The DNA for the CDR3 is TGCAGCGTTGTTACAGGGACCCCTGAAGCTTTCTTT. Translated: CSVVTGTPEAFF. V and J are TRBV29-1 and TRBJ1-1; a possible D gene is TRBD1 (6 bases). V was trimmed by 4 bases and J by 6 bases, leaving 12 bases between them. CDR1 and CDR2 from the germline V gene are SQVTM and ANQGSEA. The CDR3 sequence is 12 residues long.